This TCR beta chain was identified during a study of CD4+ T cells in melanoma (dated by TCRdb to between 2021 and 2022). Context from the whole study: The study investigated neoantigen-specific CD4+ T cells in human melanoma.

The library relied on the immunoSEQ multiplex PCR assay. TCRdb retrieved this table from immuneACCESS and kept in-frame rearrangements only. Not all clones are present; in checked studies, unresolved V genes account for under half, and no reason is known for the remainder. The sample table lists some 13,000 clones, about 64% of them with a count of one. The ten biggest clones cover under 20% of the sample. The donors were melanoma patients. With regard to this clone: Its antigen has not been determined. No much larger clonotype is one base removed from it; base qualities were not supplied.

Overall study results and their limits: Diverse differentiation states were reported to be shown by neoantigen-specific CD4+ T cells in melanoma. The report described a correlation between neoantigen-specific CD4+ T cells and the function of CD8+ T cells, macrophages and B cells.

Looking up the germline V gene yields CDR1 SGHAT and CDR2 FQNNGV. The CDR3, cysteine through phenylalanine, is 16 amino acids long. This entry keeps only the CDR3 DNA: 48 bases, framed from base 1. Cut back by 5 bases and 0 bases, the V and J ends lie 14 bases apart. The source material was cells from a culture (not recorded whether cultured in vitro). The TCR was taken from a human donor with melanoma. Recombination linked TRBV11-2 to TRBJ1-3; tentative D gene TRBD1, with 6 bases matching. CDR3 loop: CASSPRGPNSGNTIYF. The sequenced DNA: TGTGCCAGCAGCCCCCGGGGGCCTAACTCTGGAAACACCATATATTTT.